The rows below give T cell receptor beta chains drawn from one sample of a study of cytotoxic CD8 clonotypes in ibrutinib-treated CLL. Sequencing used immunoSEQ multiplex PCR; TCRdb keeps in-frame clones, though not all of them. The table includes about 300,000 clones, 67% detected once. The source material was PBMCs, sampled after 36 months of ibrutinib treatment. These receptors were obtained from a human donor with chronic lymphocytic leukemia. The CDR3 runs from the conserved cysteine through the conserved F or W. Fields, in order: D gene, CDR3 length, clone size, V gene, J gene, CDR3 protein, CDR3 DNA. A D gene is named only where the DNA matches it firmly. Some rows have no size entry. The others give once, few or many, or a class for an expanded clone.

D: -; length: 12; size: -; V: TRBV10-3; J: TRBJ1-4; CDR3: CAISDNKEKLFF; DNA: TGTGCCATCAGTGATAACAAGGAAAAACTGTTTTTT
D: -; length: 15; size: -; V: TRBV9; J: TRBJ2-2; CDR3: CASSVDPMNTGELFF; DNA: TGTGCCAGCAGCGTAGATCCAATGAACACCGGGGAGCTGTTTTTT
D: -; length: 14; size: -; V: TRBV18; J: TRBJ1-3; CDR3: CASSPPGAGNTIYF; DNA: TGTGCCAGCTCACCACCTGGGGCTGGAAACACCATATATTTT
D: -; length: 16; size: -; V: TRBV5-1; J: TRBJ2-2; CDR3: CASSLRPGQNTGELFF; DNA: TGCGCCAGCAGCTTGAGGCCGGGACAGAACACCGGGGAGCTGTTTTTT
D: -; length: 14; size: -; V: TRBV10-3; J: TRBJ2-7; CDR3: CAISVSESPYEQYF; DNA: TGTGCCATCAGTGTTTCCGAAAGTCCCTACGAGCAGTACTTC
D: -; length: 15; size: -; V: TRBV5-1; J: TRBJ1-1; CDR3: CASSLVQALNTEAFF; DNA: TGCGCCAGCAGCTTGGTTCAGGCTCTGAACACTGAAGCTTTCTTT
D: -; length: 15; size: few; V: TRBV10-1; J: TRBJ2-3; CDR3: CASSEGSRYTDTQYF; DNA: TGCGCCAGCAGTGAGGGGTCCAGATACACAGATACGCAGTATTTT
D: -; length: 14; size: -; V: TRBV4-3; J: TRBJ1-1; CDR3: CASSQTRSSTEAFF; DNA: TGCGCCAGCAGCCAAACGAGAAGTAGCACTGAAGCTTTCTTT
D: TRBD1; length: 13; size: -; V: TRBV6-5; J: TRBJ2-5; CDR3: CASMGTGGETQYF; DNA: TGTGCCAGCATGGGAACAGGGGGAGAGACCCAGTACTTC
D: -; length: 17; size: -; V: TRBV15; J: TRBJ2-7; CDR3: CATSRDMRGGTLHEQYF; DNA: TGTGCCACCAGCAGAGATATGAGGGGGGGGACTCTCCACGAGCAGTACTTC
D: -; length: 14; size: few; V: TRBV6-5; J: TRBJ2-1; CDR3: CASLNLGNYNEQFF; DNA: TGTGCCAGCCTCAACCTGGGCAACTACAATGAGCAGTTCTTC
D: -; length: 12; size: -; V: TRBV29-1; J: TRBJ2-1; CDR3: CSAGGRYNEQFF; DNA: TGCAGCGCCGGTGGTCGATACAATGAGCAGTTCTTC
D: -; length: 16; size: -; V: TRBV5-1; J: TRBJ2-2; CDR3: CASSLALGAGAGELFF; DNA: TGCGCCAGCAGCTTGGCGCTCGGAGCTGGCGCCGGGGAGCTGTTTTTT
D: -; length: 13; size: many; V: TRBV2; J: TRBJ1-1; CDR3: CASKGPGNTEAFF; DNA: TGTGCCAGCAAGGGGCCAGGTAACACTGAAGCTTTCTTT
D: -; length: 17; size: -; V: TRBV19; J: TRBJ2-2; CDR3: CASSIGYSRTNTGELFF; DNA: TGTGCCAGTAGTATAGGGTACTCGCGGACGAACACCGGGGAGCTGTTTTTT
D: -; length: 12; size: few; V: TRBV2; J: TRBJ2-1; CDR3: CASITGYNEQFF; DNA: TGTGCCAGCATCACAGGGTACAATGAGCAGTTCTTC
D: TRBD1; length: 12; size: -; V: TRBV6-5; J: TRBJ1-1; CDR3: CASKTGTVEAFF; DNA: TGTGCCAGCAAAACTGGGACAGTTGAAGCTTTCTTT
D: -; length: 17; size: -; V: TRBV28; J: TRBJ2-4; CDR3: CASSLGPGNGAKNIQYF; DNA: TGTGCCAGCAGTTTAGGTCCAGGGAATGGAGCCAAAAACATTCAGTACTTC
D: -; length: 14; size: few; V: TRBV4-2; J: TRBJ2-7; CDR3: CASSQDLPGYEQYF; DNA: TGTGCCAGCAGCCAAGATCTCCCCGGCTACGAGCAGTACTTC
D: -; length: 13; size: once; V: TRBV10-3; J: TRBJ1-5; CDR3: CAIRRDNNQPQHF; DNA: TGTGCCATCAGGAGGGACAACAATCAGCCCCAGCATTTT
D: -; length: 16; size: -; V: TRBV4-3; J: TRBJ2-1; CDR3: CASSLRRGSSYNEQFF; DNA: TGCGCCAGCAGCTTGAGAAGGGGTAGCTCCTACAATGAGCAGTTCTTC
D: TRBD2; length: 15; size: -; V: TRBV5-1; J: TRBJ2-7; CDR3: CASSLTSGRPYEQYF; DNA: TGCGCCAGCAGTTTGACTAGCGGGCGACCCTACGAGCAGTACTTC
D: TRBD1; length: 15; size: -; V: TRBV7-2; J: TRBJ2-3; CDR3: CASSLASTGGESQYF; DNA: TGTGCCAGCAGCTTAGCATCGACAGGGGGAGAATCCCAGTATTTT
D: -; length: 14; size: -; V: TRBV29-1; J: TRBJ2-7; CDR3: CSVVEGRGSYEQYF; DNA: TGCAGCGTTGTCGAGGGACGGGGCTCCTACGAGCAGTACTTC
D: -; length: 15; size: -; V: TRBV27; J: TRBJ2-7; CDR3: CASSLVPGGSYEQYF; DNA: TGTGCCAGCAGTTTAGTCCCGGGTGGCTCCTACGAGCAGTACTTC
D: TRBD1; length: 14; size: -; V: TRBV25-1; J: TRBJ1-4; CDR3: CASSGGTGIEKLFF; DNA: TGTGCCAGCAGTGGAGGGACAGGGATTGAAAAACTGTTTTTT
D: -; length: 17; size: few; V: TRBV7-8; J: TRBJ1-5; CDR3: CASSLVGQPYSNQPQHF; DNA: TGTGCCAGCAGCTTAGTCGGGCAGCCCTATAGCAATCAGCCCCAGCATTTT
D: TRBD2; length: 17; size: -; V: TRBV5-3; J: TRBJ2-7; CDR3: CARSWTSGRPAPYEQYF; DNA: TGTGCCAGAAGCTGGACTAGCGGGAGGCCAGCACCCTACGAGCAGTACTTC
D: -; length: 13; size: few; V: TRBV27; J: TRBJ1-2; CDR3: CASSRGGWVGYTF; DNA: TGTGCCAGCAGCAGGGGTGGGTGGGTTGGCTACACCTTC
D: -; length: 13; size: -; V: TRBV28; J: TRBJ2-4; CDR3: CASSWPSGDIQYF; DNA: TGTGCCAGCAGTTGGCCCAGCGGTGACATTCAGTACTTC
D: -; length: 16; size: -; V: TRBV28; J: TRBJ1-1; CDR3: CASSLFPKWGISEAFF; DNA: TGTGCCAGCAGTTTATTCCCCAAATGGGGGATTTCTGAAGCTTTCTTT
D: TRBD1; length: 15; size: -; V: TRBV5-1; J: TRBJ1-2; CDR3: CASSGTGQGASGYTF; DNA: TGCGCCAGCAGCGGAACAGGACAGGGGGCAAGCGGCTACACCTTC
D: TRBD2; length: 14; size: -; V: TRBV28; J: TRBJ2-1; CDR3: CASSEGLVVQGQFF; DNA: TGTGCCAGCAGTGAAGGACTAGTAGTTCAAGGGCAGTTCTTC
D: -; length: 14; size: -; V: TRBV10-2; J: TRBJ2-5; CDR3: CASSPLSRSETQYF; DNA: TGCGCCAGCAGTCCGTTAAGCCGGAGTGAGACCCAGTACTTC
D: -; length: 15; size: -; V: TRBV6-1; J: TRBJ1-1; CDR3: CASSEMGWRNTEAFF; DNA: TGTGCCAGCAGTGAAATGGGGTGGAGGAACACTGAAGCTTTCTTT
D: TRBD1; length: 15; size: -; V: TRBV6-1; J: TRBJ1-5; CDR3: CASSVDRGANQPQHF; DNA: TGTGCCAGCAGTGTGGACAGGGGGGCCAATCAGCCCCAGCATTTT
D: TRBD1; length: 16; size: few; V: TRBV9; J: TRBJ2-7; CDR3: CASSETGTGGRYEQYF; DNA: TGTGCCAGCAGCGAGACAGGGACAGGGGGCCGGTACGAGCAGTACTTC
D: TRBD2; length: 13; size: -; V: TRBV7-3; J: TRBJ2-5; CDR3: CASSRTGGGTQYF; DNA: TGTGCCAGCAGCCGGACTGGCGGGGGGACCCAGTACTTC
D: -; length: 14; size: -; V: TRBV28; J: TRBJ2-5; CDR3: CASNPAGGRETQYF; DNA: TGTGCCAGCAATCCCGCTGGGGGGAGGGAGACCCAGTACTTC
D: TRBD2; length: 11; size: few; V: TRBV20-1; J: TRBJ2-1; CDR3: CSARSSGEQFF; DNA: TGCAGTGCTAGATCTAGCGGTGAGCAGTTCTTC
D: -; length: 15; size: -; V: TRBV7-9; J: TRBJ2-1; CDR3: CASRLDGSSYNEQFF; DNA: TGTGCCAGCAGATTAGACGGGAGCTCCTACAATGAGCAGTTCTTC
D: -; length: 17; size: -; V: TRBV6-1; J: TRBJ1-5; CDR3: CASSESAGPYSNQPQHF; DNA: TGTGCCAGCAGTGAATCAGCGGGGCCGTATAGCAATCAGCCCCAGCATTTT
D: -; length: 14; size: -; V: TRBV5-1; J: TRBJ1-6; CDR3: CASSPGSYNSPLHF; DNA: TGCGCCAGCAGTCCAGGCTCCTATAATTCACCCCTCCACTTT
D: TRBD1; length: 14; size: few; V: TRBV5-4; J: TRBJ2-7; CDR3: CASSFSQGADEQYF; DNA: TGTGCCAGCAGCTTTTCACAGGGGGCCGACGAGCAGTACTTC
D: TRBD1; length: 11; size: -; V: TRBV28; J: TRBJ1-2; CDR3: CASSSRTGPDF; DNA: TGTGCCAGCAGTTCCAGGACAGGACCGGACTTC
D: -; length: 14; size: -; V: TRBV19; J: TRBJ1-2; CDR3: CASGHRVEFGGYTF; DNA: TGTGCCAGTGGGCACAGGGTTGAATTTGGTGGCTACACCTTC
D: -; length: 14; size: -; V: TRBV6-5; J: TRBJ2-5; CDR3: CASSRLGGEETQYF; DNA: TGTGCCAGCAGTCGACTGGGCGGTGAAGAGACCCAGTACTTC
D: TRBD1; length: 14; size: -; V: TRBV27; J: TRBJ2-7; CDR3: CASSLKGGFYEQYF; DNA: TGTGCCAGCAGTTTAAAAGGGGGCTTCTACGAGCAGTACTTC
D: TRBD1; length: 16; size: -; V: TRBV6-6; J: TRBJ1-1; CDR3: CASSTRTGTMNTEAFF; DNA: TGTGCCAGCAGTACCCGGACAGGGACCATGAACACTGAAGCTTTCTTT